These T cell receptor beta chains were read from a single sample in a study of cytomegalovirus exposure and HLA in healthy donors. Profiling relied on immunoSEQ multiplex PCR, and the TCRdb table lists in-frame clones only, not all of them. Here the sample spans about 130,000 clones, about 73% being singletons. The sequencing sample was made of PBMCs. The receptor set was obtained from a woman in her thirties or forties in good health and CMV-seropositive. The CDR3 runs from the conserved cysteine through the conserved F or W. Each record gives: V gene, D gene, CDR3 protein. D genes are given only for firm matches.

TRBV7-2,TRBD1,CASSPTGIWGYTF
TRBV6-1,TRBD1,CASMPPGTGTEKLFF
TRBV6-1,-,CASSEVQIYEQYF
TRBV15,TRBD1,CATSQRFRGLVSNQPQHF
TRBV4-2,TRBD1,CASSQGTDRGRSRGYTF
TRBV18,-,CASSPAGGETQYF
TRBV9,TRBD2,CASSAGRANSYEQYF
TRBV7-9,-,CASSPGVNLPSTDTQYF
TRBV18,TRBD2,CASSATSGVYNEQFF
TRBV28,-,CASASERGLNTEAFF
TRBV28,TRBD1,CASSLRQGSFDTEAFF
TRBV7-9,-,CASSSDRNSPLHF
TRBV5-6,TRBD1,CASSSLNRDRGSNTEAFF
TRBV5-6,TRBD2,CASSLLAGDDTQYF
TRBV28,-,CASSGSYEQYF
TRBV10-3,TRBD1,CRTGTGQANYGYTF
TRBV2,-,CASSDSSAGTGELFF
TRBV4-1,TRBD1,CASSQEGQGGEKLFF
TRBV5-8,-,CASSLTRTGELFF
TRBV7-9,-,CASSNSPGIRGETQYF
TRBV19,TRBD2,CASSIDFGTRPYEQYF
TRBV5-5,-,CASSSDPDRGTQYF
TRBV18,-,CASSPGPQGTEAFF
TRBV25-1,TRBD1,CASRDRENSPLHF
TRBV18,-,CASSTMVPQETQYF
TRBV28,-,CASRRRSGEQYF
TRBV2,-,CATTSQNTEAFF
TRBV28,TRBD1,CASSSLRGPNTEAFF
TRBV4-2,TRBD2,CASSQEGTRQFF
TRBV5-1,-,CASSPLTGSGGYTF
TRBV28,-,CASSLTVNTEAFF
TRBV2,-,CASRRMVSNMDYEQYF
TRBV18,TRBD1,CASSPGTGGNEKLFF
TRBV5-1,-,CASSWAAQGTYGYTF
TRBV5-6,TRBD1,CASSLRTGEIFYEQYF